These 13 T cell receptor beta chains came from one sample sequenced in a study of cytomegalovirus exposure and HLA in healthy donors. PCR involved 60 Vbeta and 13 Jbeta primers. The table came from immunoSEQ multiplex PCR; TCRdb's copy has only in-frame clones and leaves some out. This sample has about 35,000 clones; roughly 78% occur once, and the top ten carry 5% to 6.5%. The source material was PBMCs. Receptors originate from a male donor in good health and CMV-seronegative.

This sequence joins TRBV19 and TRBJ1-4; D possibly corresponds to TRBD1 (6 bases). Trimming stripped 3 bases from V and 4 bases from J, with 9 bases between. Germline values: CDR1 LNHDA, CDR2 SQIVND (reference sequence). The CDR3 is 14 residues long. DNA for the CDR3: TGTGCCAGTAGTATCTGGGGGCGTAATGAAAAACTGTTTTTT. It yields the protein CASSIWGRNEKLFF.

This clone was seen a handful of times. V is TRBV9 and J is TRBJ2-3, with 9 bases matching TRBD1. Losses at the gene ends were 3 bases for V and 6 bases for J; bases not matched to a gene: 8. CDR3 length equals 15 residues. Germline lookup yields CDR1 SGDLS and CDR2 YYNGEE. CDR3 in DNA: TGTGCCAGCAGCGGGGGACAGGGACGGAGGGATACGCAGTATTTT. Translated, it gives CASSGGQGRRDTQYF. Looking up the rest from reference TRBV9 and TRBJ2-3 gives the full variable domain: DSGVTQTPKHLITATGQRVTLRCSPRSGDLSVYWYQQSLDQGLQFLIQYYNGEERAKGNILERFSAQQFPDLHSELNLSSLELGDSALYFCASSGGQGRRDTQYFGPGTRLTVL.

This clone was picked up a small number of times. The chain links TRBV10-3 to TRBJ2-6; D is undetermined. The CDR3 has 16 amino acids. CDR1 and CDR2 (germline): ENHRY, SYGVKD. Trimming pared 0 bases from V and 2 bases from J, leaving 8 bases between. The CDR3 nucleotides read TGTGCCATCAGTGAGTCCACCAGGACTGGGGCCAACGTCCTGACTTTC. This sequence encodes CAISESTRTGANVLTF.

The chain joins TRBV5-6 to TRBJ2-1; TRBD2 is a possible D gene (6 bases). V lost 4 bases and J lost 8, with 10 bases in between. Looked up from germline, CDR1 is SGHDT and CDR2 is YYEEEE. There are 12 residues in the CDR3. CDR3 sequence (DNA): TGTGCCAGCAGCCCGGGAGCCTATGAGCAGTTCTTC. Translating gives CASSPGAYEQFF. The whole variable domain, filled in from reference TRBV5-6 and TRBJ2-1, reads DAGVTQSPTHLIKTRGQQVTLRCSPKSGHDTVSWYQQALGQGPQFIFQYYEEEERQRGNFPDRFSGHQFPNYSSELNVNALLLGDSALYLCASSPGAYEQFFGPGTRLTVL.

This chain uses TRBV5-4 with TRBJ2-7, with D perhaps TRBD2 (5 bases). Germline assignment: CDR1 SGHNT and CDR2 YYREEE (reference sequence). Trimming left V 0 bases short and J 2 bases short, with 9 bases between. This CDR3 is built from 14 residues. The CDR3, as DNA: TGTGCCAGCAGCTTGGGAGCGGCAACCTACGAGCAGTACTTC. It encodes CASSLGAATYEQYF. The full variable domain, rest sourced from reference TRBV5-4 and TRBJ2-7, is ETGVTQSPTHLIKTRGQQVTLRCSSQSGHNTVSWYQQALGQGPQFIFQYYREEENGRGNFPPRFSGLQFPNYSSELNVNALELDDSALYLCASSLGAATYEQYFGPGTRLTVT.

CDR3 sequence: CASSRQGYYEQYF. The CDR3 region has the DNA TGTGCCAGCAGTAGACAGGGTTACTACGAGCAGTACTTC. This rearrangement joins TRBV6-1 to TRBJ2-7; 7 bases are a match to TRBD1. Germline-derived CDR1 and CDR2 are MNHNS and SASEGT. V shed 5 bases and J 3 bases; nucleotides not matched to a gene: 4. The CDR3 consists of 13 residues.

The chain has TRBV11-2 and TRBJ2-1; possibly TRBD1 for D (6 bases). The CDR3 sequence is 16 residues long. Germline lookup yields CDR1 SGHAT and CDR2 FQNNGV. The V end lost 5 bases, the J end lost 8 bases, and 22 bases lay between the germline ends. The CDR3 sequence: CASSAMARGTGYEQFF. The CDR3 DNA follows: TGTGCCAGCAGCGCCATGGCGAGGGGGACGGGGTATGAGCAGTTCTTC.

The CDR3 DNA reads TGTGCCTGGGGTACAACTGGGGCCAACGTCCTGACTTTC. It codes for CAWGTTGANVLTF. This chain links TRBV30 with TRBJ2-6, with D unclear. The CDR3 is 13 residues long. Deletions cut 5 bases from V and 2 bases from J, with 7 bases between. Per the germline V gene, CDR1 is GTSNPN and CDR2 is SVGIG (reference sequence).

CDR3 in amino acids: CASSQAPGRVQETQYF. CDR3 in DNA: TGCGCCAGCAGCCAAGCCCCTGGGAGGGTACAAGAGACCCAGTACTTC. The chain links TRBV4-1 to TRBJ2-5; 7 bases align to TRBD2. V shed 1 base and J 2 bases; nucleotides not matched to a gene: 7. Germline assignment: CDR1 MGHRA and CDR2 YSYEKL. The CDR3 extends over 16 amino acids.

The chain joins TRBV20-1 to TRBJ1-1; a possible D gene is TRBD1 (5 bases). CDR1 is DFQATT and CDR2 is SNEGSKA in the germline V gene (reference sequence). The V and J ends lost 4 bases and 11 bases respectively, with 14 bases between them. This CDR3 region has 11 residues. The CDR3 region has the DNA TGCAGTGCTATACAGGCCCCCCGCGCTTTCTTT. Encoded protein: CSAIQAPRAFF.

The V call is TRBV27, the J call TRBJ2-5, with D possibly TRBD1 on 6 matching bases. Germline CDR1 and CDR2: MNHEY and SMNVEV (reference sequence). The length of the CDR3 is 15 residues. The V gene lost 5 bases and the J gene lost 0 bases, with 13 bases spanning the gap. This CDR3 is CASSPVGQDQETQYF. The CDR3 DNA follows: TGTGCCAGCAGTCCGGTGGGACAAGACCAAGAGACCCAGTACTTC.

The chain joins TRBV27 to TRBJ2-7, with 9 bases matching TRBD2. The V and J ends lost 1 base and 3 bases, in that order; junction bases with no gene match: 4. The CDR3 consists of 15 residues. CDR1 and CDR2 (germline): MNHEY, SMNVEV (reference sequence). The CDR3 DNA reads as TGTGCCAGCAGTTTATTGGCGGGAGGGAGCTACGAGCAGTACTTC. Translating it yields CASSLLAGGSYEQYF.

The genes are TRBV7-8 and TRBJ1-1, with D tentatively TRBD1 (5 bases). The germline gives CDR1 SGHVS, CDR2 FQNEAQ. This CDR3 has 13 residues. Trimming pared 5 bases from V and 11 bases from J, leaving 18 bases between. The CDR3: CASSLSLGGGAFF. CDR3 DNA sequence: TGTGCCAGCAGCCTCAGTTTGGGGGGGGGTGCTTTCTTT.